Below are 5 T cell receptor beta chains sequenced from a single sample in a study of vaccination effects on CD4 cells after COVID-19. These receptors have no identified antigens. Measured with immunoSEQ multiplex PCR; TCRdb has only the in-frame clones, and not every one. Of more than 30,000 clones in the sample, 65% to 80% were seen once. Isolating CD4+ T cells followed approximately nine days of culture. This material consisted of CD4+ T cells from PBMCs cultured without peptide, taken before COVID-19 vaccination. The receptors here all came from a human donor who received a COVID-19 vaccine.

The chain employs TRBV9 and TRBJ1-2; D is perhaps TRBD1 (5 bases). The CDR3 is 13 residues long. V dropped 4 bases and J dropped 8 bases, with 15 bases sitting between them. Germline V gene sequence: CDR1 SGDLS, CDR2 YYNGEE. The CDR3 is CASSPSGGAGYTF. The DNA of the CDR3 is TGTGCCAGCAGCCCTTCGGGGGGTGCGGGCTACACCTTC.

The gene calls are TRBV7-8 and TRBJ1-6; perhaps TRBD1 as D (6 bases). CDR1 is SGHVS and CDR2 is FQNEAQ in the germline V gene. Deletions cut 5 bases from V and 7 bases from J, with 12 bases between. CDR3 length: 14 residues. The CDR3 DNA sequence: TGTGCCAGCAGCCAGGACAGCCCGAATTCACCCCTCCACTTT. This sequence encodes CASSQDSPNSPLHF. The full variable domain, rest sourced from reference TRBV7-8 and TRBJ1-6, is GAGVSQSPRYKVAKRGQDVALRCDPISGHVSLFWYQQALGQGPEFLTYFQNEAQLDKSGLPSDRFFAERPEGSVSTLKIQRTQQEDSAVYLCASSQDSPNSPLHFGNGTRLTVT.

CDR3 nucleotides: TGTGCCAGCAGTTACTCGCGGGAGAGGGCAGATACGCAGTATTTT. The encoded protein is CASSYSRERADTQYF. The chain has TRBV6-5 and TRBJ2-3; TRBD2 agrees at 7 bases. Germline V gene lookup returns CDR1 MNHEY and CDR2 SVGAGI. The CDR3 covers 15 residues. With V trimmed by 0 bases and J by 4 bases, 4 bases remained unmatched.

The chain is built from TRBV10-3 and TRBJ1-1; 10 bases are a match to TRBD1. The V gene's germline CDR1 is ENHRY and CDR2 SYGVKD. The trim removed 7 bases at V and 4 bases at J, leaving 6 bases unmatched. The CDR3 length is 14 residues. The CDR3 protein is CAIKGTGATTEAFF. The CDR3 DNA reads TGTGCCATCAAGGGGACAGGGGCTACCACTGAAGCTTTCTTT.

The chain carries TRBV29-1 and TRBJ1-4; D might be TRBD1 (5 bases). The V end lost 3 bases, the J end lost 4 bases, and 9 bases lay between the germline ends. The CDR3 is made up of 13 amino acids. Germline CDR1 reads SQVTM; CDR2 reads ANQGSEA. In DNA form, the CDR3 reads TGCAGCGTTGAGTACGGGGGTAATGAAAAACTGTTTTTT. This gives the protein CSVEYGGNEKLFF.